A single sample is the source of the 14 T cell receptor beta chains below, sequenced in a study of T cell responses to AZD1222 COVID-19 vaccine. TCRdb's table, derived via immunoSEQ multiplex PCR, lists solely in-frame clones and lacks some. The profile shows tens of thousands of clones, around 91% of them singletons. The sample here was peripheral blood, taken on day 0 of MenACWY control vaccination. Every receptor here comes from an adult in good health.

The chain recombines TRBV5-1 with TRBJ2-1; 7 bases match TRBD2. Germline V CDR1 and CDR2: SGHRS, YFSETQ. This CDR3 has 15 residues. J lost 1 base, V lost 5 bases, and 6 bases had no gene match. CDR3 coding DNA: TGCGCCAGCAGGGGCGGGAGATTGTCCTACAATGAGCAGTTCTTC. Amino acid sequence: CASRGGRLSYNEQFF.

The CDR3 DNA reads as TGTGCCAGCAGGCGCTCTGGAAACACCATATATTTT. It specifies CASRRSGNTIYF. This chain links TRBV7-2 with TRBJ1-3; no clear D gene. The CDR3 spans 12 residues. The V gene's germline CDR1 is SGHTA and CDR2 FQGNSA. Trimming removed 6 bases from V and 0 bases from J, with 3 bases in between.

The chain carries TRBV18 and TRBJ1-4; D possibly corresponds to TRBD1 (6 bases). Trimming stripped 4 bases from V and 0 bases from J, with 12 bases between. The CDR3 sequence is 16 residues long. Germline V gene sequence: CDR1 KGHSH, CDR2 LQKENI. The CDR3: CASSRDTPSTNEKLFF. CDR3 nucleotide sequence: TGTGCCAGCTCACGGGACACTCCGTCAACTAATGAAAAACTGTTTTTT.

This clone was counted between two and nine times. The genes are TRBV5-1 and TRBJ1-1, with D uncertain. In germline, CDR1 is SGHRS, CDR2 YFSETQ. CDR3 length equals 15 residues. V shed 0 bases and J shed 9 bases, with 18 bases lying between them. The CDR3 DNA reads as TGCGCCAGCAGCTTGGGGGCTACTAATGGGGAGAAAGCTTTCTTT. It translates to CASSLGATNGEKAFF.

The rearrangement joins TRBV27 to TRBJ2-3, with unresolved D. In germline, CDR1 is MNHEY, CDR2 SMNVEV (reference sequence). V shed 5 bases and J shed 2 bases, with 5 bases lying between them. This CDR3 contains 12 residues. The CDR3 coding sequence is TGTGCCAGCAGTCGCAACACAGATACGCAGTATTTT. Its protein product is CASSRNTDTQYF.

This clone occurred a few times. This sequence joins TRBV7-3 and TRBJ2-3; D gene unclear. V gave up 5 bases and J gave up 3 bases, with 9 bases separating them. The CDR3 has 13 residues. Germline V CDR1 and CDR2: SGHTA, FQGTGA. DNA for the CDR3: TGTGCCAGCAGCCCCGTGGGGACAGATACGCAGTATTTT. Its protein is CASSPVGTDTQYF.

This clone is a singleton in its sample. The chain recombines TRBV18 with TRBJ1-4; TRBD1 is a possible D gene (6 bases). Trimming removed 2 bases at V and 10 bases at J, with 14 bases between. The CDR3 sequence is 14 residues long. Germline-derived CDR1 and CDR2 are KGHSH and LQKENI. The CDR3 here is CASSPTAGEVKLFF. CDR3 coding DNA: TGTGCCAGCTCACCAACGGCAGGGGAGGTAAAACTGTTTTTT. The full variable domain, with the rest looked up from reference TRBV18 and TRBJ1-4, is NAGVMQNPRHLVRRRGQEARLRCSPMKGHSHVYWYRQLPEEGLKFMVYLQKENIIDESGMPKERFSAEFPKEGPSILRIQQVVRGDSAAYFCASSPTAGEVKLFFGSGTQLSVL.

The chain links TRBV3-1 (or the pseudogene TRBV3-2) to TRBJ2-7; TRBD2 agrees at 7 bases. The germline V gene has CDR1 LGHDT and CDR2 YNNKEL (reference sequence). The CDR3 loop spans 17 amino acids. V shed 0 bases and J 2 bases; nucleotides not matched to a gene: 10. The CDR3 region is CASSQEAGRGRPYEQYF. DNA of the CDR3: TGTGCCAGCAGCCAAGAAGCGGGACGCGGGAGACCCTACGAGCAGTACTTC.

This clone has a single count. V and J are TRBV7-9 and TRBJ1-5; possibly TRBD1 for D (5 bases). The CDR3 contains 16 residues. Trimming shortened V by 1 base and J by 0 bases, and 10 bases separated the two germline ends. In germline, CDR1 is SEHNR, CDR2 FQNEAQ (reference sequence). The CDR3 reads CASSLGGATSNQPQHF. The DNA of the CDR3 is TGTGCCAGCAGCTTAGGCGGGGCGACTAGCAATCAGCCCCAGCATTTT.

The gene calls are TRBV2 and TRBJ1-5, with D maybe TRBD1 (5 bases). V was clipped by 7 bases and J by 7 bases, with 20 bases between them. The germline CDR1 and CDR2 sequences are SNHLY and FYNNEI. The CDR3 is 15 amino acids. This chain's CDR3 is CASTPLGRSRQPQHF. The CDR3 nucleotides are TGTGCCAGCACTCCTTTGGGACGGTCTCGGCAGCCCCAGCATTTT.

The V call is TRBV5-4, the J call TRBJ2-6; D not resolved. V lost 0 bases to trimming and J lost 0 bases, with 10 bases between them. The V gene's germline CDR1 is SGHNT and CDR2 YYREEE (reference sequence). The CDR3 consists of 17 residues. CDR3 amino acids: CASSLGILLSGANVLTF. The CDR3 region has the DNA TGTGCCAGCAGCTTGGGGATACTACTCTCTGGGGCCAACGTCCTGACTTTC. The complete variable domain, with remaining parts taken from reference TRBV5-4 and TRBJ2-6, reads ETGVTQSPTHLIKTRGQQVTLRCSSQSGHNTVSWYQQALGQGPQFIFQYYREEENGRGNFPPRFSGLQFPNYSSELNVNALELDDSALYLCASSLGILLSGANVLTFGAGSRLTVL.

The J gene is TRBJ1-6, the V gene TRBV27; 7 nucleotides line up with TRBD1. Germline values: CDR1 MNHEY, CDR2 SMNVEV (reference sequence). This CDR3 contains 14 residues. V shed 5 bases and J 9 bases; nucleotides not matched to a gene: 7. DNA of the CDR3: TGTGCCAGCAGTCCGACAGGGCAGGGTTCACCCCTCCACTTT. It is translated as CASSPTGQGSPLHF.

The chain couples TRBV5-1 to TRBJ2-3; D tentatively fits TRBD1 or TRBD2 (6 bases each). V lost 5 bases and J lost 3, with 13 bases in between. The CDR3 contains 14 residues. Germline V CDR1 and CDR2: SGHRS, YFSETQ. The CDR3 spells CASRSGGRTDTQYF. Here the CDR3 DNA reads TGCGCCAGCAGATCCGGGGGCCGGACAGATACGCAGTATTTT.

This clone occurred once. The V gene is TRBV19, the J gene TRBJ1-5, with D tentatively TRBD1 (5 bases). Between the trimmed V and J ends, which lost 2 bases and 4 bases, there was a span of 12 bases. Germline V gene sequence: CDR1 LNHDA, CDR2 SQIVND (reference sequence). The CDR3 sequence is 15 residues long. The CDR3 bases are TGTGCCAGTAGTATACGAGGGGCCTCGAATCAGCCCCAGCATTTT. Encoded protein: CASSIRGASNQPQHF.